The sequence of this T cell receptor (beta chain) was determined in a study of cytomegalovirus exposure and HLA in healthy donors. General observations from the study: Indistinguishable V segments, including TRBV6-2 and TRBV6-3, were excluded. Analysis was carried out at a later point, and it linked a missense DCLRE1C variant to TCR beta V- and J-gene trimming. Researchers reportedly found TCR beta sequences accurately predicted most subjects' HLA-A and HLA-B alleles.

In regard to this clone: Its antigen remains unknown.

From germline, CDR1 is SGHRS and CDR2 YFSETQ. V shed 0 bases and J shed 1 base, with 9 bases lying between them. CDR3 size: 15 residues. With 60 Vbeta and 13 Jbeta primers, the PCR was carried out. Data came from immunoSEQ multiplex PCR; TCRdb stores just in-frame clones and leaves some out. The sample consists of approximately 87,000 clones, about four fifths of them appearing once. This receptor was identified in a woman in her late teens or twenties in good health and CMV-seropositive. J is TRBJ2-3 and V is TRBV5-1; D remains ambiguous. Source material: PBMCs. As DNA, the CDR3 is TGCGCCAGCAGCTTGGCCGGCACAGGCACAGATACGCAGTATTTT. It translates to CASSLAGTGTDTQYF.